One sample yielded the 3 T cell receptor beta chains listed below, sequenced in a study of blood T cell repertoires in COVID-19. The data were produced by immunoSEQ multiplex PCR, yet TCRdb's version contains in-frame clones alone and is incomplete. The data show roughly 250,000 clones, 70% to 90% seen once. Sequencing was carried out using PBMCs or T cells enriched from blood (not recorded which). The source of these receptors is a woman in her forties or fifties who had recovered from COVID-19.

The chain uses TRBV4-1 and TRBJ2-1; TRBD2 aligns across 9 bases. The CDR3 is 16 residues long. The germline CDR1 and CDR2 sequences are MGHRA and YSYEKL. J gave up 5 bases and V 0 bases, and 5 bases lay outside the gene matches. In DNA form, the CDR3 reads TGCGCCAGCAGCCAAGATCGTAGCGGGAGAAACAATGAGCAGTTCTTC. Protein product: CASSQDRSGRNNEQFF.

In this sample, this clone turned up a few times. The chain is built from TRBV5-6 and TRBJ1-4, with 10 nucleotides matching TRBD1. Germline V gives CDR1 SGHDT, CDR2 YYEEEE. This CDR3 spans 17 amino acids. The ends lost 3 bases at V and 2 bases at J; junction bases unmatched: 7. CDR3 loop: CASSSRDRGSTNEKLFF. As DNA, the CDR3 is TGTGCCAGCAGCTCTCGGGACAGGGGCAGTACTAATGAAAAACTGTTTTTT.

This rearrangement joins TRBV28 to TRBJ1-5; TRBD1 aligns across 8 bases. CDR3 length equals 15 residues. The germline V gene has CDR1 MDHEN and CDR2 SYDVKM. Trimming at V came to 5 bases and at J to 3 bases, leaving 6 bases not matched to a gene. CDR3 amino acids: CASSRSDRDNQPQHF. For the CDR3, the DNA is TGTGCCAGCAGTCGATCGGACAGGGACAATCAGCCCCAGCATTTT.